These 9 T cell receptor beta chains share one sample of origin, sequenced in a study of blood T cells in healthy people across ages (dated by TCRdb to 2013 to 2016). Library method: 5' RACE. The sequencer listed for this sample is Illumina HiSeq 2500. A second 7 to 11 cycle PCR used a sample-barcoded 5' primer and a J-beta primer mix. Clones were called with MiXCR by TCRdb after fastp trimmed the public reads at Q25, and only in-frame beta chains were retained. All rows with the same CDR3 protein become a single entry with the most common DNA and genes. This sample has about 640,000 distinct CDR3 sequences in its table, and 58% of those were observed once. The ten top clones hold around 37% of the sample. Sequencing input: blood. All receptors come from a man aged 55 to 70 in good health.

The V gene is TRBV20-1, the J gene TRBJ2-3; tentative D call: TRBD2 (6 bases). Per germline, CDR1 DFQATT and CDR2 SNEGSKA (reference sequence). CDR3 length equals 16 residues. The germline V and J ends were trimmed by 5 bases and 0 bases, with 18 bases remaining between them. CDR3 bases: TGCAGTGCTCTGAGTATAGCGGAGACCAGCACAGATACGCAGTATTTT. It codes for CSALSIAETSTDTQYF.

The table lists this clonotype with a few counts. V usage is TRBV4-1 and J usage is TRBJ2-4; D remains unclear. The better agreement between TRBJ2-7 and the DNA end casts doubt on the J call. The germline V gene encodes CDR1 MGHRA and CDR2 YSYEKL. The CDR3 is 15 amino acids. CDR3 region: CASSQVVSRKREQYF. As DNA, the CDR3 is TGCGCCAGCAGCCAAGTTGTATCGAGAAAGCGCGAGCAGTACTTC.

This clonotype was counted only a few times. The chain uses TRBV7-2 and TRBJ2-1; 13 bases match TRBD2. The CDR3 has 16 amino acids. Germline V gene data show CDR1 as SGHTA and CDR2 as FQGNSA. The trim removed 5 bases at V and 6 bases at J, leaving 7 bases unmatched. The CDR3 DNA follows: TGTGCCAGCAGCCCAAGGACTAGCGGGGGCCCCAATGAGCAGTTCTTC. Residues: CASSPRTSGGPNEQFF.

The chain has TRBV27 and TRBJ2-3; 7 bases are shared with TRBD2. After removal of 3 bases from V and 3 bases from J, the junction contained 9 bases not matched to a gene. The CDR3 consists of 16 residues. Germline V CDR1 and CDR2: MNHEY, SMNVEV (reference sequence). The CDR3 reads CASSFGRVGGTDTQYF. The CDR3, as DNA: TGTGCCAGCAGTTTTGGTAGGGTGGGGGGGACAGATACGCAGTATTTT.

This chain connects TRBV5-1 to TRBJ2-7; 10 bases map to TRBD1. Matching the DNA end better, TRBJ2-5 makes the J call doubtful. CDR3 length: 16 residues. Germline CDR1 reads SGHRS; CDR2 reads YFSETQ. The CDR3 nucleotides read TGCGCCAGCAGCTTCACGGGACAGGGGATCCAAGAGACCCAGTACTTC. The encoded protein is CASSFTGQGIQETQYF.

The rearrangement uses TRBV6-1 and TRBJ1-4; no firm D call. The CDR3 has 13 residues. Per the germline V gene, CDR1 is MNHNS and CDR2 is SASEGT. Between the trimmed V and J ends, which lost 7 bases and 8 bases, there was a span of 14 bases. This CDR3 reads CASKGSAQEKLFF. DNA of the CDR3: TGTGCCAGCAAAGGGTCCGCTCAAGAAAAACTGTTTTTT.

A note on this clonotype: A read error may explain this, as a much larger clone is one base away. J is TRBJ2-1 and V is TRBV24-1; 7 bases match TRBD1. CDR1 is KGHDR and CDR2 is SFDVKD in the germline V gene. CDR3 length: 15 residues. The CDR3 spells CVTSDSGQPRGEQFF. The CDR3 DNA is TGTGTCACCAGTGACTCGGGACAGCCCCGGGGAGAGCAGTTCTTC.

The chain joins TRBV20-1 to TRBJ2-5, with unresolved D. With 3 bases removed from V and 3 bases from J, the gap between germline ends came to 8 bases. The CDR3 spans 12 residues. The germline CDR1 and CDR2 sequences are DFQATT and SNEGSKA (reference sequence). The CDR3 DNA reads as TGCAGTGCTAGCCTTGGAGAAGAGACCCAGTACTTC. Translating it yields CSASLGEETQYF.

This clonotype was observed a few times. This chain joins TRBV12-3 or TRBV12-4 and TRBJ1-4; D might be TRBD1 (5 bases). V was trimmed by 5 bases and J by 1 base, leaving 11 bases between them. CDR3 length: 15 amino acids. CDR3 residues: CASSVPGGTNEKLFF. Here the CDR3 DNA reads TGTGCCAGCAGTGTACCCGGGGGAACTAATGAAAAACTGTTTTTT.